The text below deals with one TCR beta chain. Its antigen remains unidentified. The CDR3 has 13 residues. The germline V gene encodes CDR1 SGHVS and CDR2 FNYEAQ. Trimming stripped 5 bases from V and 1 base from J, with 8 bases between. Individually, cDNA molecules had unique molecular identifiers attached to them. TCRdb processed the 5' RACE reads anew with MiXCR; each CDR3 protein has one entry. The sample consists of roughly 53,000 distinct CDR3 sequences, around 8.6% of them appearing once. The data derive from a study of early T cells in non-severe SARS-CoV-2 infection. Looking at the study overall: The input, bulk RNA from unsorted whole blood, was sequenced, and chains were unpaired.

Overall study findings and caveats: Matching with VDJdb favored anti-spike CD8 responses (missing private and CD4 specificities).

The clonotype originates from an adult who was a healthcare worker with PCR-confirmed SARS-CoV-2 infection or an uninfected control (not recorded which). The sample consisted of whole blood, taken at baseline. V is TRBV7-6 and J is TRBJ1-1; D gene ambiguous. The CDR3 sequence: CASSATENTEAFF. The DNA of the CDR3 is TGTGCCAGCAGCGCCACGGAGAACACTGAAGCTTTCTTT.